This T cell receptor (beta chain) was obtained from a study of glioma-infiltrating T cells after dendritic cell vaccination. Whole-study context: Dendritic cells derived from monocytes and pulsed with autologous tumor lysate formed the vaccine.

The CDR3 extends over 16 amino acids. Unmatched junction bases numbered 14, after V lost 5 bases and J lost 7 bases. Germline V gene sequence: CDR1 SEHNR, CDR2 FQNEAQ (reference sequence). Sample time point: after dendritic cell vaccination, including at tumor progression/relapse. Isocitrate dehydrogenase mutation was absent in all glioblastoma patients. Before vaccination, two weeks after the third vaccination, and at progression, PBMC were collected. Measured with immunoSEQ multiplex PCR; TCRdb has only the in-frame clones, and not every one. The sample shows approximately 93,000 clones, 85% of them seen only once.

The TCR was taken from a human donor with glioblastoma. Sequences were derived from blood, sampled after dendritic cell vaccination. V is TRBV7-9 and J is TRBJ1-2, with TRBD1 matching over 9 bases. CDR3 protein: CASSPKWRTGVSGYTF. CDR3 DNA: TGTGCCAGCAGCCCAAAGTGGAGGACAGGGGTCTCTGGCTACACCTTC.